This TCR beta chain was captured by sequencing in a study of blood T cell repertoires in COVID-19. Turning to the study itself: T cells, B-cell-depleted T cells, or PBMCs supplied cDNA or gDNA.

In regard to this clone: Relative to the germline gene, one junction end is altered; a read error may explain this.

The germline gives CDR1 SGHRS, CDR2 YFSETQ. The CDR3 is 14 residues long. Generated by immunoSEQ multiplex PCR, the TCRdb table keeps only in-frame clones and is missing some. Of around 330,000 clones listed, 85% are singletons. This clonotype originated in a woman aged 30 to 39 who had been exposed to COVID-19. The rearrangement links TRBV5-1 to TRBJ2-7; 7 nucleotides match TRBD2. Sequences were obtained from PBMCs or T cells enriched from blood (not recorded which). DNA for the CDR3: TGCGCCAGCAGCTTGGGACTAGCCTCCGACGAGCAGTACTTC. This encodes CASSLGLASDEQYF. The entire variable domain, with the rest obtained from reference TRBV5-1 and TRBJ2-7, is as follows: KAGVTQTPRYLIKTRGQQVTLSCSPISGHRSVSWYQQTPGQGLQFLFEYFSETQRNKGNFPGRFSGRQFSNSRSEMNVSTLELGDSALYLCASSLGLASDEQYFGPGTRLTVT.